One and the same sample provided the 4 T cell receptor beta chains below, sequenced in a study of cytomegalovirus exposure and HLA in healthy donors. The PCR employed 60 Vbeta primers together with 13 Jbeta primers. This table comes from immunoSEQ multiplex PCR, and its TCRdb copy is limited to in-frame clones, with some not included. This sample yields about 69,000 clones, of which under 85% are seen a single time; approximately 12% belongs to the top ten. Sequences were obtained from PBMCs. The receptor source for this set is a woman aged 60-70 years in good health and CMV-seropositive.

This chain uses TRBV11-2 with TRBJ1-1, with a tentative D call TRBD1 (5 bases). Germline values: CDR1 SGHAT, CDR2 FQNNGV. With 5 bases removed from V and 4 bases from J, the gap between germline ends came to 20 bases. The CDR3 contains 16 residues. CDR3 protein: CASSLSTGGRSTEAFF. DNA for the CDR3: TGTGCCAGCAGCCTATCAACCGGGGGTCGAAGCACTGAAGCTTTCTTT.

The chain combines TRBV7-9 with TRBJ1-6; D is unclear. Between the trimmed V and J ends, which lost 2 bases and 9 bases, there was a span of 5 bases. CDR1 and CDR2 (germline): SEHNR, FQNEAQ (reference sequence). The CDR3 contains 12 residues. The CDR3 DNA reads as TGTGCCAGCAGCTTAACCGGTTCACCCCTCCACTTT. This sequence encodes CASSLTGSPLHF.

The V gene is TRBV2, the J gene TRBJ1-5, with a possible D match to TRBD1 (6 bases). V was pared by 10 bases and J by 6 bases, with 19 bases between. The CDR3 loop spans 14 amino acids. Looked up from germline, CDR1 is SNHLY and CDR2 is FYNNEI. The CDR3 DNA is TGTGCCACGAGTCTACAGGGAGGGGGTCAGCCCCAGCATTTT. This sequence encodes CATSLQGGGQPQHF.

This sequence joins TRBV5-4 and TRBJ2-3, with 7 bases fitting TRBD1. There are 17 residues in the CDR3. Germline trimming cut 5 bases from V and 5 bases from J; bases unmatched to any gene: 17. In germline, CDR1 is SGHNT, CDR2 YYREEE (reference sequence). The CDR3 coding sequence is TGTGCCAGCAGTCCCCCGAGGACAGGCCTCGGAGGAGATACGCAGTATTTT. It is translated as CASSPPRTGLGGDTQYF.